This T cell receptor (beta chain) was observed in a study of Graves' ophthalmopathy and Graves' hyperthyroidism. Amplification of TCR beta CDR3 regions used RNA transcripts. HTBI primers were employed in first-round RT-PCR, then a second-round multiplex PCR followed. TCRdb re-called the multiplex PCR reads with MiXCR, one entry per CDR3 protein. The table includes around 660,000 distinct CDR3 sequences, about two fifths detected once. Ophthalmopathy donors' eye disease showed moderate-to-severe activity, CAS of at least 3, NOSPECS of at least 4 and duration under 3 months. As diagnostic evidence, clinical symptoms, serum thyroxine, TRAb, thyroid ultrasound and orbital computed tomography were relied upon. About this clonotype: Its antigen is not identified.

Broader study findings: Ophthalmopathy progression predictions by the model showed about 79% specificity and approximately 70% sensitivity.

The clonotype originates from an adult man with Graves' ophthalmopathy. Sequenced: peripheral blood.

This CDR3 is CAIRADSGGKLFF. The DNA of the CDR3 is TGTGCCATCAGAGCGGACAGCGGAGGAAAACTGTTTTTT. The V gene is TRBV10-3, the J gene TRBJ1-4, with TRBD1 as a possible D gene (6 bases). Germline assignment: CDR1 ENHRY and CDR2 SYGVKD. V was cut by 6 bases and J by 10 bases, with 15 bases left in between. This CDR3 has 13 residues.